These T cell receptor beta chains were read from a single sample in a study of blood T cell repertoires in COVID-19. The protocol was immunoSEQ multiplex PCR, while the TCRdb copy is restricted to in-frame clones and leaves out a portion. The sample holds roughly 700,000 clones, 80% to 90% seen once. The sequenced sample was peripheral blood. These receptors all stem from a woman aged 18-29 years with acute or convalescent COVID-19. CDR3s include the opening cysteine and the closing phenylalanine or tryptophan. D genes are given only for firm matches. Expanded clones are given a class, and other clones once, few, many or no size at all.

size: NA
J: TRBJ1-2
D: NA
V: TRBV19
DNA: TGTGCCAGTAGTAGAACAGAGAACTATGGCTACACCTTC
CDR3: CASSRTENYGYTF

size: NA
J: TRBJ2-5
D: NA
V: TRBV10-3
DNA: TGTGCCAGCCGGGGAGTGGAGACCCAGTACTTC
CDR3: CASRGVETQYF

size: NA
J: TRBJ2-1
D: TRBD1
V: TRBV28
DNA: TGTGCCAGCGAACAGGGGAAAAACAATGAGCAGTTCTTC
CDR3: CASEQGKNNEQFF

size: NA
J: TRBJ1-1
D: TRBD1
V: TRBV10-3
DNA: TGTGCCACCCTTAGGGGGACAGGGGGCTTTGGGGGCACTGAAGCTTTCTTT
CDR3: CATLRGTGGFGGTEAFF

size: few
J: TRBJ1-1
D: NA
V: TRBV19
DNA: TGTGCCAGTAGTCCCAGGTTGAACACTGAAGCTTTCTTT
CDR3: CASSPRLNTEAFF

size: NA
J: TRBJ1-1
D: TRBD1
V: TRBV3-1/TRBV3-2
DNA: TGTGCCAGCAGCCAAGGAGGGACAGAGGGTGAAGCTTTCTTT
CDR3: CASSQGGTEGEAFF

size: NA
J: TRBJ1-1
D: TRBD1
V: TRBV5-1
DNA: TGCGCCAGCAGCTTGGGACAGGGGGGTTTCACTGAAGCTTTCTTT
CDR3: CASSLGQGGFTEAFF

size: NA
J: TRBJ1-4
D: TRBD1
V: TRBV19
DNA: TGTGCCAGTAGTATCAGGGGGGATGAAAAACTGTTTTTT
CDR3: CASSIRGDEKLFF

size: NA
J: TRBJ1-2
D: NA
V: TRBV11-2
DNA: TGTGCCAGCAGCGTAAACAGGGTGGAGGCTCGGGGCTACACCTTC
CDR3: CASSVNRVEARGYTF

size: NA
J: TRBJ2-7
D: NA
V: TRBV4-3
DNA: TGCGCCAGCAGCCAAGATGGGAGGAGTATCGGCGAGCAGTACTTC
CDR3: CASSQDGRSIGEQYF

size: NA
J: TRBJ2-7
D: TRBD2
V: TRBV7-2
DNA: TGTGCCAGCAGCCGGACTAGCGGACCCTACGAGCAGTACTTC
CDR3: CASSRTSGPYEQYF

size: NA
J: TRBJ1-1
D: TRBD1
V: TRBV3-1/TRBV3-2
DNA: TGTGCCAGCAGCTCGACAGGGAATACTGAAGCTTTCTTT
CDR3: CASSSTGNTEAFF

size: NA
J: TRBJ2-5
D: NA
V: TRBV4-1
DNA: TGCGCCAGCAGCCAAGACCCCCAGGGCATAGGGCCCCCCCAAGAGACCCAGTACTTC
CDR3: CASSQDPQGIGPPQETQYF

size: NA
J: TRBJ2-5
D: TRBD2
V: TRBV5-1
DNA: TGCGCCAGCAGCCCATTAGCGGGGGCAGAGACCCAGTACTTC
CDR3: CASSPLAGAETQYF

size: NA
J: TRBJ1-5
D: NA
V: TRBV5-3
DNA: TGTGCCAGAAGCTTTTTCCAACTCACCGCGAATTTTTCGCCCCAGCATTTT
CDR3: CARSFFQLTANFSPQHF

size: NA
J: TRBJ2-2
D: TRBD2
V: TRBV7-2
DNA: TGTGCCAGCAGCTTTACTAGCGGGGGGGCCGGCGGGGAGCTGTTTTTT
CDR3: CASSFTSGGAGGELFF

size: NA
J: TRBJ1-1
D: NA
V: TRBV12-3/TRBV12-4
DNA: TGTGCCAGCTCGGAAGTTTGGGGGCGGGAGGCTTTCTTT
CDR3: CASSEVWGREAFF

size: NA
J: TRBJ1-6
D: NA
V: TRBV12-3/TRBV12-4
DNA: TGTGCCAGCAGCCTGGGAGGAGATTCACCCCTCCACTTT
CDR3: CASSLGGDSPLHF

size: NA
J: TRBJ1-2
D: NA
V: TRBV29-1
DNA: TGCAGCGTCCCAAACGGTCGGGGAGGCTATGGCTACACCTTC
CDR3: CSVPNGRGGYGYTF

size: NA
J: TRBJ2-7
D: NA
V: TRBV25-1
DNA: TGTGCCAGCAGTCAACCGGGACTGGCCGCCTACGAGCAGTACTTC
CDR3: CASSQPGLAAYEQYF

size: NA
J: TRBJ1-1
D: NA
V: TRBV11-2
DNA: TGTGCCAGCAGCTTAAGTTTCCGCGGGGCTAACACTGAAGCTTTCTTT
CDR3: CASSLSFRGANTEAFF

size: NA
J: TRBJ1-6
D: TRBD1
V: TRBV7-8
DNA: TGTGCCAGCAGCTTAGCGCTGGGCAGGGGGCTTAGTAATTCACCCCTCCACTTT
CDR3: CASSLALGRGLSNSPLHF

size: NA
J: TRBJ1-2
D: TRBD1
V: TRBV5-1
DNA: TGCGCCAGCAAACTACAGGGGTCTCCTGGCTACACCTTC
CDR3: CASKLQGSPGYTF

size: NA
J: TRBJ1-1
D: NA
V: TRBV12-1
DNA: TGTGCCAGCAGCGCACCACCCCAGACAGCTGGGTTGTCTGAAGCTTTCTTT
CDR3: CASSAPPQTAGLSEAFF

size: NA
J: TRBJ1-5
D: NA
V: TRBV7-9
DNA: TGTGCCAGCAGCTTAGGGATCGGGGTATTCAATCAGCCCCAGCATTTT
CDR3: CASSLGIGVFNQPQHF

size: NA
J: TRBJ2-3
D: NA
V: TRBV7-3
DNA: TGTGCCAGCAGCCCCGGGGGTCGAGCGGCCGATACGCAGTATTTT
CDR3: CASSPGGRAADTQYF

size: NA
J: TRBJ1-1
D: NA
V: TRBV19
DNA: TGTGCCAGCAATTACCCGGGGTCCGACGGCACTGAAGCTTTCTTT
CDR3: CASNYPGSDGTEAFF

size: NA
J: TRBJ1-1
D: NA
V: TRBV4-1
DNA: TGCGCCAGCAGCGGGGGGAGGGTTGAAGCTTTCTTT
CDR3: CASSGGRVEAFF

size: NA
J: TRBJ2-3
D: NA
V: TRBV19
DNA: TGTGCCAGTAGGAGAAAACGGGGGACTAGCACAGATACGCAGTATTTT
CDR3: CASRRKRGTSTDTQYF

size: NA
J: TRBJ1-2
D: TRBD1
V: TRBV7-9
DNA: TGTGCCAGCAGCTTAGGGGGGCCAGGGGGCTTTGGCTACACCTTC
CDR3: CASSLGGPGGFGYTF

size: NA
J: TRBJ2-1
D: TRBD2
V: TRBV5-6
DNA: TGTGCCAGCAGCTTGGTGGGGGGGAACTACAATGAGCAGTTCTTC
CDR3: CASSLVGGNYNEQFF

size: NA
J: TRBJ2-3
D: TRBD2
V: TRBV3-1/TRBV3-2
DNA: TGTGCCAGCAGCCAAGGTCCTCGGGGGGGGCCCCTCGGCACGCAGTATTTT
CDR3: CASSQGPRGGPLGTQYF

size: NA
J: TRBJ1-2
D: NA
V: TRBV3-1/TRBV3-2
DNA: TGTGCCAGCAGCCAGGACGACGAAGGGGCCTGGGCCTTC
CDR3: CASSQDDEGAWAF

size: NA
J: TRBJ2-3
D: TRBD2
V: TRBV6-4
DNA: TGTGCCAGCAGTGACTCGAGCGGGGAAAAAGCAGATACGCAGTATTTT
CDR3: CASSDSSGEKADTQYF

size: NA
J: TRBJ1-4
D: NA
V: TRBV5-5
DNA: TGTGCCAGCAGCCCCCCTATGGAGGAGGATGAAAAACTGTTTTTT
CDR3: CASSPPMEEDEKLFF

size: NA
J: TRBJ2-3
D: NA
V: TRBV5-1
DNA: TGCGCCAGCCAAACGGGGGGCACAGATACGCAGTATTTT
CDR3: CASQTGGTDTQYF